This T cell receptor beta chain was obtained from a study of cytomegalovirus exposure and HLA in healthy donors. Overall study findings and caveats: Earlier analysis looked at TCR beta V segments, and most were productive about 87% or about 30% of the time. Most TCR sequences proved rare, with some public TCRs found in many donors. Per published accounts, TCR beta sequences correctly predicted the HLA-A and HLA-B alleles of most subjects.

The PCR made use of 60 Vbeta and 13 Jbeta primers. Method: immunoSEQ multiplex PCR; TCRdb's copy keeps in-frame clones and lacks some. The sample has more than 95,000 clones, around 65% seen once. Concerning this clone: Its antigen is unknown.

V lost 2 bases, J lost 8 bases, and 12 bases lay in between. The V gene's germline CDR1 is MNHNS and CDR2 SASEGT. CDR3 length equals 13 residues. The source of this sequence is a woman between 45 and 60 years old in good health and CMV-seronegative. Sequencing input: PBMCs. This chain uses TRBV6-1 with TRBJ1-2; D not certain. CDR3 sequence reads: CASSEFVGKGYTF. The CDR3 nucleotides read TGTGCCAGCAGTGAATTCGTCGGGAAAGGCTACACCTTC.